A selection of T cell receptor beta chains follows, all from one sample in a study of T cell responses to AZD1222 COVID-19 vaccine. Assay: immunoSEQ multiplex PCR; the TCRdb copy retains only in-frame clones and omits some. This sample carries roughly 170,000 clones, 85% to 90% of them seen once, and the ten largest clones take 0.4% to 0.5%. Sequenced here: peripheral blood, sampled on day 0 of AZD1222 vaccination. The receptors derive from an adult in good health. Each CDR3 is given with its conserved first and last residue. D genes are given only for firm matches. Expanded clones get a size class; other rows say once, few or many, or leave the size out.

. | TRBJ1-2 | TRBV11-2 | . | TGTGCCAGCAGGGGCTATGGCTACACCTTC | CASRGYGYTF
. | TRBJ2-4 | TRBV25-1 | . | TGTGCCAGCAGGGGACCGAGTTCAAACATTCAGTACTTC | CASRGPSSNIQYF
. | TRBJ1-6 | TRBV30 | . | TGTGCCTGGAGTGTTCGGCAGGGTGCCCAAGGTGGTAATTCACCCCTCCACTTT | CAWSVRQGAQGGNSPLHF
. | TRBJ1-1 | TRBV15 | . | TGTGCCACCAGCAGATCCCGTGGGGAACCGGCGAACACTGAAGCTTTCTTT | CATSRSRGEPANTEAFF
few | TRBJ1-4 | TRBV20-1 | . | TGCAGTGCTACTGAGACAGGAGCAACTAATGAAAAACTGTTTTTT | CSATETGATNEKLFF
. | TRBJ1-1 | TRBV6-2/TRBV6-3 | TRBD1 | TGTGCCAGCAGTTACTCAGGACAGGGGCGCACTGAAGCTTTCTTT | CASSYSGQGRTEAFF
few | TRBJ2-7 | TRBV5-4 | . | TGTGCCAGCAGCTTGGCGCAGGGTGATCACGAGCAGTACTTC | CASSLAQGDHEQYF
. | TRBJ2-3 | TRBV18 | . | TGTGCCAGCCACTTAACCGGGGCCACAGATACGCAGTATTTT | CASHLTGATDTQYF
. | TRBJ2-2 | TRBV6-6 | . | TGTGCCAGCAGTCCCTGGGTCCTATCGAACACCGGGGAGCTGTTTTTT | CASSPWVLSNTGELFF
. | TRBJ2-3 | TRBV6-5 | . | TGTGCCAGCAGTTACTCGGGACCAAGCACAGATACGCAGTATTTT | CASSYSGPSTDTQYF
. | TRBJ2-7 | TRBV5-1 | TRBD2 | TGCGCCAGCAGCTGGACTAGCGGTTCCTACGAGCAGTACTTC | CASSWTSGSYEQYF
. | TRBJ2-3 | TRBV7-3 | . | TGTGCCAGCAGCAATAGCAGGGGTCCCACAGATACGCAGTATTTT | CASSNSRGPTDTQYF
. | TRBJ1-1 | TRBV11-3 | . | TGTGCCAGCAGCTTAGATGGCAGGGGAGGGATTGATGAAGCTTTCTTT | CASSLDGRGGIDEAFF
. | TRBJ2-5 | TRBV11-3 | TRBD2 | TGTGCCAGCAGCCTAGTTGCGGGGGGGGAGACCCAGTACTTC | CASSLVAGGETQYF
. | TRBJ1-5 | TRBV27 | . | TGTGCCAGCAGTTTATCCTGGCAGGGCAATCAGCCCCAGCATTTT | CASSLSWQGNQPQHF
. | TRBJ1-1 | TRBV5-1 | . | TGCGCCAGCAGCCCCAATGGTGGTGAAGCTTTCTTT | CASSPNGGEAFF
. | TRBJ1-2 | TRBV5-5 | TRBD1 | TGTGCCACTAGGACAGGGGAGGGCTATGGCTACACCTTC | CATRTGEGYGYTF
. | TRBJ2-1 | TRBV19 | TRBD2 | TGTGCCAGTACTACTAGCGGGTACAATGAGCAGTTCTTC | CASTTSGYNEQFF
. | TRBJ2-5 | TRBV29-1 | . | TGCAGCGTTGGAGAGACCCAGTACTTC | CSVGETQYF
. | TRBJ1-2 | TRBV12-3/TRBV12-4 | . | TGTGCCAGCAGTCAGGGCGGAGACTATGGCTACACCTTC | CASSQGGDYGYTF
. | TRBJ1-2 | TRBV6-5 | . | TGTGCCAGCAGTTACGGGGTCCAGGAGGGCTACACCTTC | CASSYGVQEGYTF
once | TRBJ2-7 | TRBV19 | . | TGTGCCAGTAGTATATCATCCTACGAGCAGTACTTC | CASSISSYEQYF
. | TRBJ2-7 | TRBV10-3 | . | TGTGCCGTCTTGGGAGAACGGAGCTCCTACGAGCAGTACTTC | CAVLGERSSYEQYF
. | TRBJ1-5 | TRBV4-2 | . | TGTGCCAGCAGCCCCCGGGCAGTAAATCAGCCCCAGCATTTT | CASSPRAVNQPQHF